The 5 T cell receptor beta chains reported below all come from one sample, sequenced in a study of shared clonotypes between healthy human individuals. TCRdb's copy holds only in-frame clones and misses some; the assay was immunoSEQ multiplex PCR. In the table there are about a million clones, approximately 75% of which are singletons. The sequencing sample was made of memory CD4+ T cells from PBMCs. Documented subset: CD45RA-negative fraction. These receptors all stem from a man aged 18 to 29 in good health. Some clones in this sample may be carry-over from other donors' samples.

The chain uses TRBV5-1 and TRBJ1-4; a possible D gene is TRBD1 (6 bases). The CDR3 has 14 amino acids. Deletions cut 3 bases from V and 3 bases from J, with 9 bases between. Germline CDR1 and CDR2: SGHRS and YFSETQ. CDR3 residues: CASSSGTPNEKLFF. The DNA for the CDR3 is TGCGCCAGCAGCTCCGGGACACCTAATGAAAAACTGTTTTTT.

This clone was counted many times. The chain is built from TRBV6-1 and TRBJ2-3; no definite D call. Germline V gene lookup returns CDR1 MNHNS and CDR2 SASEGT. CDR3 length: 14 residues. V lost 2 bases to trimming and J lost 0 bases, with 6 bases between them. The CDR3 protein is CASSESHSTDTQYF. CDR3 in DNA: TGTGCCAGCAGTGAATCGCACAGCACAGATACGCAGTATTTT.

This clone was counted between two and nine times. The chain has TRBV5-6 and TRBJ2-1; 8 bases line up with TRBD1. This CDR3 has 15 amino acids. Germline-derived CDR1 and CDR2 are SGHDT and YYEEEE. The V gene end was trimmed by 6 bases and the J gene end by 1 base; junction bases not matched to a gene: 6. The CDR3 region is CASNRRGRSYNEQFF. CDR3 in DNA: TGTGCCAGCAACCGCAGGGGGCGGTCCTACAATGAGCAGTTCTTC.

V is TRBV6-5 and J is TRBJ2-6; no clear D gene. CDR3 length: 14 amino acids. CDR1 is MNHEY, CDR2 SVGAGI, per germline. Trimming removed 5 bases at V and 1 base at J, with 6 bases between. In nucleotides, the CDR3 is TGTGCCAGCAGTAAATCTTCTGGGGCCAACGTCCTGACTTTC. It specifies CASSKSSGANVLTF.

The DNA for the CDR3 is TGTGCCAGCAGTGAAGGTGGGGGGTGGAACACTGAAGCTTTCTTT. Translation: CASSEGGGWNTEAFF. The chain uses TRBV2 and TRBJ1-1, with D perhaps matching TRBD1 (5 bases). The CDR3 sequence is 15 residues long. V lost 1 base and J 1 base, leaving 10 bases between the germline ends. Germline assignment: CDR1 SNHLY and CDR2 FYNNEI.